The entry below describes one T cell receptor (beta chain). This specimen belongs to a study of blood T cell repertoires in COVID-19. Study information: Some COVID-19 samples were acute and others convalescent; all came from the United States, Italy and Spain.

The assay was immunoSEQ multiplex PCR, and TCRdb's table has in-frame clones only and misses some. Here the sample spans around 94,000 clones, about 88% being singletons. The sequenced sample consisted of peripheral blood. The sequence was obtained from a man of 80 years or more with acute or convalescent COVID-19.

In DNA, the CDR3 is TGTGCCAGCAGCTGGAGCTCAGATACGCAGTATTTT. Translation: CASSWSSDTQYF. The chain carries TRBV3-1 (or the pseudogene TRBV3-2) and TRBJ2-3; D not resolved. Per the germline V gene, CDR1 is LGHDT and CDR2 is YNNKEL (reference sequence). V was cut by 5 bases and J by 4 bases, with 7 bases left in between. The CDR3 consists of 12 residues.